This note documents a single TCR beta chain sequence. The junction departs from the called germline gene at one end, perhaps through a read error. From germline, CDR1 is MDHEN and CDR2 SYDVKM. The CDR3 runs 11 residues. These data belong to a study of blood T cells in healthy people across ages. A second about 6 to 12 cycle PCR used barcoded and J-beta primers. TCRdb analysed the 5' RACE reads with MiXCR anew, one entry per CDR3 protein. The sample carries about 940,000 distinct CDR3 sequences, around 46% recorded once. This chain links TRBV28 with TRBJ1-4; D is unresolved. The receptor was isolated from a man aged 25-40 years in good health. The sequenced sample consisted of blood. The CDR3 bases are TGTGCCACGGCAGAGCGTGAACAACTGTTTTTT. This codes for CATAEREQLFF.